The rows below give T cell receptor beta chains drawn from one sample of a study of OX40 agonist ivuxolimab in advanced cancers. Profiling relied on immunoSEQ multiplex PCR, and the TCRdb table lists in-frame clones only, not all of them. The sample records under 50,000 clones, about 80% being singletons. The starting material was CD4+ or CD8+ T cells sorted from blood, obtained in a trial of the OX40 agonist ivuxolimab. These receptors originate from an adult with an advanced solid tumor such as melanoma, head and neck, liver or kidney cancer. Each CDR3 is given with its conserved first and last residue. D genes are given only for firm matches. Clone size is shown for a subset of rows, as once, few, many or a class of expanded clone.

CASSPSQGFDGELFF	TGCGCCAGTTCACCCTCACAGGGGTTTGACGGGGAGCTGTTTTTT	TRBV5-1	TRBD1	-	TRBJ2-2
CASSATGAETQYF	TGTGCCAGCAGTGCGACAGGTGCAGAGACCCAGTACTTC	TRBV6-5	-	-	TRBJ2-5
CASSPQGTVYEQYF	TGTGCCAGCAGCCCACAGGGGACCGTCTACGAGCAGTACTTC	TRBV14	TRBD1	-	TRBJ2-7
CASSPGGQGTPGELFF	TGCGCCAGCAGCCCCGGGGGCCAGGGGACTCCCGGGGAGCTGTTTTTT	TRBV5-1	-	few	TRBJ2-2
CASSLGGAPGELFF	TGTGCCAGCAGTTTGGGGGGGGCGCCCGGGGAGCTGTTTTTT	TRBV27	-	-	TRBJ2-2
CASSSQGGVSNQPQHF	TGTGCCAGCAGCTCCCAGGGGGGTGTGAGCAATCAGCCCCAGCATTTT	TRBV7-2	TRBD1	-	TRBJ1-5
CASSSTGTVYEQYF	TGTGCCAGTAGTTCCACCGGGACGGTTTACGAGCAGTACTTC	TRBV19	-	-	TRBJ2-7
CATSREGMGGEKLFF	TGTGCCACCAGCAGAGAGGGGATGGGAGGTGAAAAACTGTTTTTT	TRBV15	-	-	TRBJ1-4
CAISEPGLAGDSDTQYF	TGTGCCATCAGTGAGCCGGGACTAGCGGGGGACTCAGATACGCAGTATTTT	TRBV10-3	TRBD2	-	TRBJ2-3
CASSLGQAISQPQHF	TGTGCCAGCAGCTTGGGCCAGGCAATCTCTCAGCCCCAGCATTTT	TRBV5-6	-	few	TRBJ1-5